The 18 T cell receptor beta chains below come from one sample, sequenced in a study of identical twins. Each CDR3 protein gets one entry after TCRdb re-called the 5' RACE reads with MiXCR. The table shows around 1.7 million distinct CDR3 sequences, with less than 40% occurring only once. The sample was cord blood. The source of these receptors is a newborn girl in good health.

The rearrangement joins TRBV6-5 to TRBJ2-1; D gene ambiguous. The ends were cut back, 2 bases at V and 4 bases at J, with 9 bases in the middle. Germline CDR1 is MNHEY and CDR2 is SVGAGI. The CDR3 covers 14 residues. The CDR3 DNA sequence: TGTGCCAGCAGTTACGCGACTTCGTACAATGAGCAGTTCTTC. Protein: CASSYATSYNEQFF.

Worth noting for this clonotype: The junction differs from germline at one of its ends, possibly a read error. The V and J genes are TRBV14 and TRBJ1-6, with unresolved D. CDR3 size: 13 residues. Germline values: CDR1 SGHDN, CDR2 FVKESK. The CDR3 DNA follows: TGTGCCAGCAGCCAATCGGATAAATCACCCCTCCACTTT. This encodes CASSQSDKSPLHF.

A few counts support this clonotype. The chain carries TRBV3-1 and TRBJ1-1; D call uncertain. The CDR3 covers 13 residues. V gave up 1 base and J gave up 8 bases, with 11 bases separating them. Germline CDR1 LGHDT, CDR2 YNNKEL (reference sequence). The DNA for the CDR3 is TGTGCCAGCAGCCAAGCGAGGTCACCCGAAGCTTTCTTT. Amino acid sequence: CASSQARSPEAFF. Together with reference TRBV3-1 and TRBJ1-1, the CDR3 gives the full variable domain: DTAVSQTPKYLVTQMGNDKSIKCEQNLGHDTMYWYKQDSKKFLKIMFSYNNKELIINETVPNRFSPKSPDKAHLNLHINSLELGDSAVYFCASSQARSPEAFFGQGTRLTVV.

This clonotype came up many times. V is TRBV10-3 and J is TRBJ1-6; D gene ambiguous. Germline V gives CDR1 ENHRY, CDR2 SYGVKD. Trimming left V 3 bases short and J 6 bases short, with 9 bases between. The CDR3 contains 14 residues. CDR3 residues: CAISEGQANSPLHF. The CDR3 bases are TGTGCCATCAGTGAAGGGCAGGCTAATTCACCCCTCCACTTT.

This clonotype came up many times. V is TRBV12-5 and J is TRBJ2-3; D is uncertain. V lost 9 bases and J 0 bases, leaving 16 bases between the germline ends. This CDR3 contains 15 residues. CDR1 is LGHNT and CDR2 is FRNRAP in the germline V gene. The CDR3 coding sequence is TGTGCTAGCGCTTCTGGGGATGGAAGCACAGATACGCAGTATTTT. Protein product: CASASGDGSTDTQYF.

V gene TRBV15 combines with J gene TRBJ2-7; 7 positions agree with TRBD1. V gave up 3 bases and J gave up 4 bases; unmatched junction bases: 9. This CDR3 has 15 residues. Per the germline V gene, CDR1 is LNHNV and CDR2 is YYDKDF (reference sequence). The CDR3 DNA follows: TGTGCCACCAGCAGTGCCGGGACAGCATTTTACGAGCAGTACTTC. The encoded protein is CATSSAGTAFYEQYF. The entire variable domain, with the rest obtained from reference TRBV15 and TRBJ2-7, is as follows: DAMVIQNPRYQVTQFGKPVTLSCSQTLNHNVMYWYQQKSSQAPKLLFHYYDKDFNNEADTPDNFQSRRPNTSFCFLDIRSPGLGDTAMYLCATSSAGTAFYEQYFGPGTRLTVT.

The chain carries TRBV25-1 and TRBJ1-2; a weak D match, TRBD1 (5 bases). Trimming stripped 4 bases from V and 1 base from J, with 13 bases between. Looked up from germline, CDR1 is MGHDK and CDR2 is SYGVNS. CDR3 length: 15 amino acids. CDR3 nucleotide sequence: TGTGCCAGCAGTGGAAGACAGATTTTTAACTATGGCTACACCTTC. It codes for CASSGRQIFNYGYTF.

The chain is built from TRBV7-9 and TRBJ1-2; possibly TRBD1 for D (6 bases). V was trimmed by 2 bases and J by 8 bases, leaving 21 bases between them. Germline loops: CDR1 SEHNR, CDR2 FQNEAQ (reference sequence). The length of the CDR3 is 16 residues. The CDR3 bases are TGTGCCAGCAGCTTAACCGGGGGCCGGTTCCCTAAGGGCTACACCTTC. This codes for CASSLTGGRFPKGYTF.

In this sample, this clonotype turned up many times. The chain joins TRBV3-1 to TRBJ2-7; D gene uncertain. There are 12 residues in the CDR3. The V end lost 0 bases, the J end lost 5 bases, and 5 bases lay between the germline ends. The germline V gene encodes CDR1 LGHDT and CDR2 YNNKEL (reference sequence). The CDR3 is CASSQETHEQYF. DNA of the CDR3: TGTGCCAGCAGCCAAGAAACCCACGAGCAGTACTTC.

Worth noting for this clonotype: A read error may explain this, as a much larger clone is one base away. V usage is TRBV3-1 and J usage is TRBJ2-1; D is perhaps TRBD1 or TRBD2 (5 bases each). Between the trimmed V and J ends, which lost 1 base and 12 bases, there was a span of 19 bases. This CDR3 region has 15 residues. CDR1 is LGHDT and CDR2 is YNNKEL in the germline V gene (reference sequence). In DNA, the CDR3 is TGTGCCAGCAGCCAAGCGTACAGCGAGGGACGCGGGCAGTTCTTC. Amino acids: CASSQAYSEGRGQFF.

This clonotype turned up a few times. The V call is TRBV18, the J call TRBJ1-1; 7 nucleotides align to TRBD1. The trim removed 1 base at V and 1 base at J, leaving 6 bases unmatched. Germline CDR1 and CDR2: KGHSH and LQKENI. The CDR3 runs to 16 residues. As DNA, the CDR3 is TGTGCCAGCTCACCACACAGGGGCATGAAGAACACTGAAGCTTTCTTT. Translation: CASSPHRGMKNTEAFF.

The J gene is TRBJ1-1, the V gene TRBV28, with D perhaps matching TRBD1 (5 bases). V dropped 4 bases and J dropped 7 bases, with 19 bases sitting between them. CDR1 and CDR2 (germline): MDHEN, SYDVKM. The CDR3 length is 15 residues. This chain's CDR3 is CASSSYFWGRYEAFF. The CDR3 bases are TGTGCCAGCAGTTCATATTTCTGGGGACGGTATGAAGCTTTCTTT.

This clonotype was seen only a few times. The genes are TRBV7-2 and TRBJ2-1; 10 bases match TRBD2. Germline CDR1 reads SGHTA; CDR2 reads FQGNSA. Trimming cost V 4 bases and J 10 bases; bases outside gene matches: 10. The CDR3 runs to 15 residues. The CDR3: CASSYGLAVAGEQFF. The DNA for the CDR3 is TGTGCCAGCAGCTACGGACTAGCGGTCGCAGGAGAGCAGTTCTTC.

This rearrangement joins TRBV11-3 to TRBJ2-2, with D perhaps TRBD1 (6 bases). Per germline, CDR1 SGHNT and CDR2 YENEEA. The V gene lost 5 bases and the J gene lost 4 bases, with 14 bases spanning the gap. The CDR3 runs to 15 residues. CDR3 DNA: TGTGCCAGCAGCCTAGCACAGGGTGGCACCGGGGAGCTGTTTTTT. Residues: CASSLAQGGTGELFF.

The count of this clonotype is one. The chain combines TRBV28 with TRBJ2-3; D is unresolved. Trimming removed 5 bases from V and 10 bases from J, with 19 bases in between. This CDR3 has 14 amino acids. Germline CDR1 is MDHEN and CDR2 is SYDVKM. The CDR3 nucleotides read TGTGCCAGCAGTGACCGCCTAGGGCCTATAGCGCAGTATTTT. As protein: CASSDRLGPIAQYF.

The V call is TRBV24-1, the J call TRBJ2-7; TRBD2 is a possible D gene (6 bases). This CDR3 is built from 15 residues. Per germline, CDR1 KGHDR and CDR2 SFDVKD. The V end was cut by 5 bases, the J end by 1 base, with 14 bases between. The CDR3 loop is CATSVGSGGSYEQYF. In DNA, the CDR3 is TGTGCCACCAGTGTCGGTAGCGGAGGATCCTACGAGCAGTACTTC.

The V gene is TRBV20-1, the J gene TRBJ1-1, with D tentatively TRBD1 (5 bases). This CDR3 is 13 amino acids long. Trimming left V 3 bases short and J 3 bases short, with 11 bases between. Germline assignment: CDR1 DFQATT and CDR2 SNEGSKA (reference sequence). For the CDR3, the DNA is TGCAGTGCTAGTGAGGGGCCGGACACTGAAGCTTTCTTT. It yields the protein CSASEGPDTEAFF.

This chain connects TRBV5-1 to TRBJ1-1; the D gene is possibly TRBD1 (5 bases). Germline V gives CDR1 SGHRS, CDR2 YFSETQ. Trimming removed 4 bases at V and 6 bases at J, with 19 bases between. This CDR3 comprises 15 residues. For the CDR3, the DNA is TGCGCCAGCAGCCTAGGACAACCTGGGACTGCTGAAGCTTTCTTT. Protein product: CASSLGQPGTAEAFF.